This record looks at one T cell receptor beta chain sequence and its context. This sample is part of a study of blood T cell repertoires in COVID-19. Study-wide background: The United States, Italy and Spain were the sources of the acute and convalescent COVID-19 samples. From T cells, B-cell-depleted T cells, or PBMCs came the material, which was cDNA or gDNA.

The method was immunoSEQ multiplex PCR; TCRdb's version includes in-frame clones alone and lacks a portion of them. The sample lists fewer than 400,000 clones, 89% occurring once. Cohorts were determined from participant-reported clinical history. Two negative PCRs, clearance, or symptom resolution were required of recovered Cohort 3 donors. Source material: PBMCs or T cells enriched from blood (not recorded which). The clonotype comes from a woman under 40 who had recovered from COVID-19.

The CDR3, as DNA: TGTGCCTGGAGTGTTGGAACAGGAACCTACGAGCAGTACTTC. It specifies CAWSVGTGTYEQYF. The gene calls are TRBV30 and TRBJ2-7; a weak D match, TRBD1 (5 bases). Germline CDR1 GTSNPN, CDR2 SVGIG (reference sequence). This CDR3 contains 14 residues. Trimming took 0 bases from V and 2 from J, leaving 11 bases between them.